Each of the 14 T cell receptor beta chains below was sequenced from the same sample in a study of T cells in localized non-small cell lung cancer. Libraries were prepared by immunoSEQ multiplex PCR; TCRdb keeps only in-frame clonotypes and omits some of them. The sample consists of over 20,000 clones, 92% of them appearing once. Source: peripheral blood, taken before any cancer treatment. All receptors come from a man between 40 and 75 years old with stage III squamous cell lung carcinoma.

With respect to this clone: An end of the junction differs from the germline gene, which may be a read error. The chain combines TRBV7-9 with TRBJ1-3; no reliable D call. The CDR3 is 11 residues long. Germline V gene lookup returns CDR1 SEHNR and CDR2 FQNEAQ (reference sequence). The CDR3 DNA sequence: TGTGCCAGCAGCTTAGGGTGGGAGGCGGATTTT. It encodes CASSLGWEADF. The full variable domain, its missing parts supplied by reference TRBV7-9 and TRBJ1-3, is DTGVSQNPRHKITKRGQNVTFRCDPISEHNRLYWYRQTLGQGPEFLTYFQNEAQLEKSRLLSDRFSAERPKGSFSTLEIQRTEQGDSAMYLCASSLGWEADFGEGSWLTVV.

The chain combines TRBV7-2 with TRBJ1-2, with a weak D call TRBD1 (5 bases). Trimming shortened V by 5 bases and J by 3 bases, and 10 bases separated the two germline ends. The CDR3 consists of 13 residues. The germline CDR1 and CDR2 sequences are SGHTA and FQGNSA. The CDR3 DNA reads TGTGCCAGCAGCCAAGACAGCGACTATGGCTACACCTTC. Translating it yields CASSQDSDYGYTF.

This rearrangement joins TRBV5-4 to TRBJ1-1; no clear D. V lost 2 bases to trimming and J lost 2 bases, with 10 bases between them. There are 14 residues in the CDR3. From germline, CDR1 is SGHNT and CDR2 YYREEE (reference sequence). The CDR3 DNA reads TGTGCCAGCAGCTTCGGGCGGCCAAACACTGAAGCTTTCTTT. Translated, it gives CASSFGRPNTEAFF.

The chain recombines TRBV27 with TRBJ1-3; 7 nucleotides line up with TRBD1. This CDR3 has 15 amino acids. J lost 0 bases, V lost 6 bases, and 5 bases had no gene match. CDR1 and CDR2 (germline): MNHEY, SMNVEV (reference sequence). The DNA for the CDR3 is TGTGCCAGCAGCCGTTACAGGGGCTCTGGAAACACCATATATTTT. Translated, it gives CASSRYRGSGNTIYF.

This sequence joins TRBV9 and TRBJ2-7, with D possibly TRBD2 on 6 matching bases. From germline, CDR1 is SGDLS and CDR2 YYNGEE. Between the trimmed V and J ends, which lost 3 bases and 6 bases, there was a span of 7 bases. This CDR3 has 11 residues. DNA of the CDR3: TGTGCCAGCAGCGCCGGGGGCGAGCAGTACTTC. Translated, it gives CASSAGGEQYF.

This chain connects TRBV7-2 to TRBJ2-1, with D uncertain. The V gene's germline CDR1 is SGHTA and CDR2 FQGNSA. The V end was cut by 5 bases, the J end by 9 bases, with 11 bases between. The CDR3 is 12 amino acids. The CDR3 coding sequence is TGTGCCAGCAGCCACTCGGGCACTGAGCAGTTCTTC. Translation: CASSHSGTEQFF.

The chain joins TRBV6-1 to TRBJ1-3; TRBD1 aligns across 10 bases. V trimming: 7 bases; J trimming: 16 bases; junction bases outside the gene matches: 10. The CDR3 totals 12 residues. CDR1 and CDR2 from the germline V gene are MNHNS and SASEGT. CDR3 amino acids: CASNVQTGGLYF. CDR3 sequence (DNA): TGTGCCAGCAATGTCCAGACAGGGGGCTTGTATTTT.

The gene calls are TRBV4-3 and TRBJ2-7, with a weak D call TRBD2 (5 bases). Trimming removed 0 bases at V and 6 bases at J, with 15 bases between. Germline CDR1 is LGHNA and CDR2 is YSLEER. This CDR3 spans 15 amino acids. CDR3 amino acids: CASSQDGLAAGEQYF. The CDR3 coding sequence is TGCGCCAGCAGCCAAGACGGTCTAGCTGCCGGCGAGCAGTACTTC.

This chain links TRBV7-9 with TRBJ2-1, with TRBD1 identical over 8 bases. Germline V gene data show CDR1 as SEHNR and CDR2 as FQNEAQ (reference sequence). The V gene end was trimmed by 3 bases and the J gene end by 5 bases; junction bases not matched to a gene: 6. The CDR3 is made up of 15 amino acids. The CDR3 is CASSFVGTGNNEQFF. CDR3 bases: TGTGCCAGCAGCTTCGTCGGGACAGGAAACAATGAGCAGTTCTTC.

V and J are TRBV9 and TRBJ2-1, with a weak D call TRBD1 (7 bases). The V end was cut by 2 bases, the J end by 6 bases, with 15 bases between. The CDR3 extends over 15 amino acids. Germline lookup yields CDR1 SGDLS and CDR2 YYNGEE. The CDR3 sequence is CASSVGGQVVNEQFF. The CDR3 nucleotides are TGTGCCAGCAGCGTGGGAGGACAGGTAGTCAATGAGCAGTTCTTC.

The gene calls are TRBV4-3 and TRBJ2-1, with D possibly matching TRBD1 (5 bases). V lost 0 bases and J 2 bases, leaving 14 bases between the germline ends. Germline-derived CDR1 and CDR2 are LGHNA and YSLEER. The CDR3 contains 17 residues. Here the CDR3 reads CASSQDFGRVTYNEQFF. The CDR3 DNA reads as TGCGCCAGCAGCCAAGATTTTGGCAGGGTTACCTACAATGAGCAGTTCTTC.

The chain recombines TRBV7-9 with TRBJ2-4; TRBD1 agrees at 8 bases. V gave up 4 bases and J gave up 0 bases; unmatched junction bases: 8. CDR3 length: 17 amino acids. Germline CDR1 is SEHNR and CDR2 is FQNEAQ (reference sequence). The CDR3 region has the DNA TGTGCCAGCAGCTCTGACAGGGGACTCATAGCCAAAAACATTCAGTACTTC. This encodes CASSSDRGLIAKNIQYF. Combining the CDR3 with reference TRBV7-9 and TRBJ2-4 gives the whole variable domain DTGVSQNPRHKITKRGQNVTFRCDPISEHNRLYWYRQTLGQGPEFLTYFQNEAQLEKSRLLSDRFSAERPKGSFSTLEIQRTEQGDSAMYLCASSSDRGLIAKNIQYFGAGTRLSVL.

The chain is built from TRBV7-2 and TRBJ1-2; D not resolved. Trimming took off 6 bases at V and 2 bases at J, with 16 bases between the two ends. From germline, CDR1 is SGHTA and CDR2 FQGNSA. This CDR3 has 15 residues. This CDR3 is CASSQVPTGNYGYTF. The CDR3 DNA reads TGTGCCAGCAGTCAGGTCCCAACGGGGAACTATGGCTACACCTTC. The variable domain in full, with the rest retrieved from reference TRBV7-2 and TRBJ1-2, is GAGVSQSPSNKVTEKGKDVELRCDPISGHTALYWYRQSLGQGLEFLIYFQGNSAPDKSGLPSDRFSAERTGGSVSTLTIQRTQQEDSAVYLCASSQVPTGNYGYTFGSGTRLTVV.

This chain connects TRBV28 to TRBJ1-2; TRBD1 matches 9 bases. The ends lost 3 bases at V and 2 bases at J; junction bases unmatched: 1. The CDR3 covers 14 residues. CDR1 and CDR2 from the germline V gene are MDHEN and SYDVKM. The CDR3 reads CASSFGTGNYGYTF. CDR3 nucleotide sequence: TGTGCCAGCAGTTTCGGGACAGGGAACTATGGCTACACCTTC.